This T cell receptor beta chain was recorded in a study of radiation and T cells in renal cell carcinoma. Data came from immunoSEQ multiplex PCR; TCRdb stores just in-frame clones and leaves some out. The top ten hold 10% to 12% of the sample, which has approximately 170,000 clones, approximately 90% seen once. Described time point: blood 4 weeks post-SBRT, at nephrectomy. Stated treatment: 15 Gy SBRT to primary tumor, nephrectomy 4 weeks later. V gave up 4 bases and J gave up 2 bases, with 15 bases separating them. This CDR3 is 16 amino acids long. Germline CDR1 reads SGHTA; CDR2 reads FQGNSA. This chain links TRBV7-2 with TRBJ1-5, with D tentatively TRBD1 (6 bases). The TCR originated in a woman aged 45-65 years with renal cell carcinoma. The sample here was blood, taken from a patient whose treatment included radiotherapy and nephrectomy. CDR3 region: CASSSSGAAGNQPQHF. Written as DNA, the CDR3 is TGTGCCAGCAGCTCCTCGGGGGCCGCGGGCAATCAGCCCCAGCATTTT.